Below, 6 T cell receptor beta chains from the same sample are listed, as sequenced in a study of T cell responses to AZD1222 COVID-19 vaccine. The table came from immunoSEQ multiplex PCR; TCRdb's copy has only in-frame clones and leaves some out. This sample has about 110,000 clones; roughly nine tenths occur once, and the top ten carry 5.5% to 8%. The input for sequencing was peripheral blood, taken on day 0 of AZD1222 vaccination. The receptors stem from an adult in good health.

V usage is TRBV11-3 and J usage is TRBJ2-7; 11 positions agree with TRBD1. Per the germline V gene, CDR1 is SGHNT and CDR2 is YENEEA. The CDR3 runs to 18 residues. The ends lost 1 base at V and 2 bases at J; junction bases unmatched: 10. As DNA, the CDR3 is TGTGCCAGCAGCTTAGCCGGACAGGGGGCCTCAATTACCTACGAGCAGTACTTC. As protein: CASSLAGQGASITYEQYF. Filled out from reference TRBV11-3 and TRBJ2-7, the complete variable domain reads EAGVVQSPRYKIIEKKQPVAFWCNPISGHNTLYWYLQNLGQGPELLIRYENEEAVDDSQLPKDRFSAERLKGVDSTLKIQPAELGDSAVYLCASSLAGQGASITYEQYFGPGTRLTVT.

V usage is TRBV19 and J usage is TRBJ2-1; TRBD2 agrees at 7 bases. Looked up from germline, CDR1 is LNHDA and CDR2 is SQIVND (reference sequence). V lost 8 bases to trimming and J lost 4 bases; unmatched junction nucleotides: 8. This CDR3 region has 14 residues. The CDR3 sequence: CASRTGTMYNEQFF. The CDR3 nucleotides are TGTGCCAGTCGTACCGGGACTATGTACAATGAGCAGTTCTTC.

The table lists this clone with a count of one. This chain connects TRBV7-6 to TRBJ2-1; 10 bases fit TRBD2. The V segment lost 3 bases and the J segment 0 bases; nucleotides outside the gene matches: 14. Germline V gene sequence: CDR1 SGHVS, CDR2 FNYEAQ. The CDR3 spans 20 residues. The CDR3 bases are TGTGCCAGCAGCTTGGGCAGACTTAGCGGGAGGCCGAGCTCCTACAATGAGCAGTTCTTC. Its protein product is CASSLGRLSGRPSSYNEQFF.

The V and J genes are TRBV12-3 or TRBV12-4 and TRBJ2-3, with 12 bases lining up with TRBD2. V was clipped by 5 bases and J by 8 bases; unmatched bases: 2. There are 13 residues in the CDR3. This CDR3 is CASSLGLAGTQYF. The CDR3 DNA is TGTGCCAGCAGTCTGGGACTAGCGGGTACGCAGTATTTT.

This clone was detected only a few times. This chain connects TRBV10-3 to TRBJ2-7, with 7 nucleotides matching TRBD1. V trimming: 5 bases; J trimming: 6 bases; junction bases outside the gene matches: 16. The germline V gene has CDR1 ENHRY and CDR2 SYGVKD. The length of the CDR3 is 16 residues. The CDR3 here is CAISQREQGSSGEQYF. The CDR3 DNA reads TGTGCCATCAGTCAGAGAGAACAGGGGAGTAGTGGCGAGCAGTACTTC.

This chain connects TRBV3-1 (or the pseudogene TRBV3-2) to TRBJ2-7, with 10 positions matching TRBD2. V lost 3 bases, J lost 3 bases, and 2 bases stayed unmatched. CDR1 is LGHDT, CDR2 YNNKEL, per germline (reference sequence). The CDR3 is 14 amino acids. CDR3 sequence (DNA): TGTGCCAGCAGCCACCTAGCGGGAGACTACGAGCAGTACTTC. This encodes CASSHLAGDYEQYF.